This TCR beta chain was profiled in a study of T cells after yellow fever vaccination. In the study overall: Fractions of limited cellularity were prepared by means of SMART-Seq v4 Ultra Low Input. Whole-study findings and limits: Clonotypes found in both CD4 and CD8 compartments made up a small share. The booster response re-showed most primary clones: more than 95% CD4, around 87% CD8.

V was cut by 4 bases and J by 0 bases, with 13 bases left in between. From germline, CDR1 is KGHSH and CDR2 LQKENI. There are 16 residues in the CDR3. For TCR, cDNA came from 5'RACE template switching, which added a universal primer site and UMIs. Each CDR3 protein gets one entry after TCRdb re-called the 5' RACE reads with MiXCR. Of about 550,000 distinct CDR3 sequences listed, 15% to 20% are singletons. This clonotype was detected only a few times. Its cognate antigen is unknown. This chain links TRBV18 with TRBJ2-1; tentative D call: TRBD1 (5 bases). The TCR comes from a man in his thirties or forties who received the YFV17D yellow fever vaccine. This sample comprised PBMCs, obtained 15 days after the yellow fever booster vaccination. The CDR3: CASSRQDTSSYNEQFF. The CDR3 nucleotides read TGTGCCAGCTCACGGCAGGACACGAGCTCCTACAATGAGCAGTTCTTC.